The clone carrying this T cell receptor (beta chain) occurred a few times. Its antigen remains unidentified. Healthy individuals who donated bone marrow served as the donors. This CDR3 is built from 13 residues. V trimming: 6 bases; J trimming: 6 bases; junction bases outside the gene matches: 3. The germline gives CDR1 MNHNY, CDR2 SVGAGI (reference sequence). The sample originates from a study of cytomegalovirus exposure and HLA in healthy donors. Overall study findings and caveats: Apart from CMV serostatus, no immune exposure information was available. The HLA-A and HLA-B alleles of most subjects were reportedly predicted accurately from TCR beta sequences. Associated with cytomegalovirus, according to the listing, were around 170 TCR beta chains.

PCR involved 60 Vbeta and 13 Jbeta primers. This table comes from immunoSEQ multiplex PCR, and its TCRdb copy is limited to in-frame clones, with some not included. The data hold 150,000 to 250,000 clones, with more than 65% observed a single time. The V call is TRBV6-6, the J call TRBJ1-1; 11 nucleotides align to TRBD1. Sequencing input: PBMCs. The TCR sequence derives from a girl aged 10-17 years in good health and CMV-seropositive. The CDR3 DNA reads TGTGCCAGCAGATGGGACAGGGGGGCTGAAGCTTTCTTT. Encoded protein: CASRWDRGAEAFF.